A single sample gave rise to the 29 T cell receptor beta chains below, sequenced in a study of OX40 agonist ivuxolimab in advanced cancers. Assay: immunoSEQ multiplex PCR; the TCRdb copy retains only in-frame clones and omits some. The sample contains over 95,000 clones, 80% to 90% of which appear only once. Sequences were derived from CD4+ or CD8+ T cells sorted from blood, sampled in a trial of the OX40 agonist ivuxolimab. The receptors derive from an adult with an advanced solid tumor such as melanoma, head and neck, liver or kidney cancer.

The CDR3: CASSPDREQNEKLFF. The CDR3 bases are TGCGCCAGCAGCCCAGACAGGGAACAGAATGAAAAACTGTTTTTT. The gene calls are TRBV5-1 and TRBJ1-4, with 7 bases lining up with TRBD1. This CDR3 contains 15 residues. Germline lookup yields CDR1 SGHRS and CDR2 YFSETQ. Unmatched junction bases numbered 8, after V lost 4 bases and J lost 5 bases.

The chain links TRBV27 to TRBJ1-6, with D uncertain. In germline, CDR1 is MNHEY, CDR2 SMNVEV (reference sequence). The CDR3 runs to 15 residues. V dropped 2 bases and J dropped 7 bases, with 12 bases sitting between them. CDR3 protein: CASSLRELGNSPLHF. CDR3 nucleotides: TGTGCCAGCAGTTTACGGGAGTTGGGAAATTCACCCCTCCACTTT.

CDR3 nucleotides: TGTGCCTGGAGTCGGGGCTCGGGAACGGGAAATCAGCCCCAGCATTTT. This codes for CAWSRGSGTGNQPQHF. This chain uses TRBV30 with TRBJ1-5, with D possibly matching TRBD1 (5 bases). V lost 2 bases and J lost 4, with 18 bases in between. Germline values: CDR1 GTSNPN, CDR2 SVGIG (reference sequence). The CDR3 loop spans 16 amino acids.

This chain links TRBV19 with TRBJ2-1; 13 nucleotides agree with TRBD2. The CDR3 covers 16 residues. The V segment lost 4 bases and the J segment 7 bases; nucleotides outside the gene matches: 7. Germline CDR1 LNHDA, CDR2 SQIVND (reference sequence). The CDR3 spells CASSKTSGGASNEQFF. Written as DNA, the CDR3 is TGTGCCAGTAGTAAAACTAGCGGGGGGGCCAGTAATGAGCAGTTCTTC. Complete variable domain (other parts from reference TRBV19 and TRBJ2-1): DGGITQSPKYLFRKEGQNVTLSCEQNLNHDAMYWYRQDPGQGLRLIYYSQIVNDFQKGDIAEGYSVSREKKESFPLTVTSAQKNPTAFYLCASSKTSGGASNEQFFGPGTRLTVL.

J is TRBJ2-1 and V is TRBV18; no reliable D call. This CDR3 region has 13 residues. Trimming removed 3 bases at V and 5 bases at J, with 8 bases between. Germline CDR1 is KGHSH and CDR2 is LQKENI. The CDR3 sequence: CASSPSMNNEQFF. Written as DNA, the CDR3 is TGTGCCAGCTCACCGTCGATGAACAATGAGCAGTTCTTC.

The chain carries TRBV7-3 and TRBJ1-2; the D gene is possibly TRBD1 (5 bases). The CDR3 runs to 13 residues. Germline CDR1 reads SGHTA; CDR2 reads FQGTGA. The ends were cut back, 4 bases at V and 4 bases at J, with 10 bases in the middle. The CDR3 spells CASSYDSSYGYTF. For the CDR3, the DNA is TGTGCCAGCAGCTACGACAGTTCCTATGGCTACACCTTC.

The table lists this clone with a count of one. The chain has TRBV28 and TRBJ1-6; maybe TRBD1 (5 bases). The CDR3 is 13 amino acids. Germline CDR1 is MDHEN and CDR2 is SYDVKM. The germline V and J ends were trimmed by 7 bases and 7 bases, with 11 bases remaining between them. The CDR3 is CASKGRDNSPLHF. The CDR3 coding sequence is TGTGCCAGCAAGGGCAGGGACAATTCACCCCTCCACTTT.

This clone was seen a single time. J is TRBJ2-2 and V is TRBV2; 7 bases align to TRBD1. The germline V gene has CDR1 SNHLY and CDR2 FYNNEI. This CDR3 is 16 amino acids long. The V segment lost 5 bases and the J segment 8 bases; nucleotides outside the gene matches: 14. The CDR3 coding sequence is TGTGCCAGCAGTCGACCCGGGACAGCCTTGGGAGGGGAGCTGTTTTTT. Protein sequence: CASSRPGTALGGELFF.

The chain combines TRBV5-1 with TRBJ2-3; D may be TRBD1 or TRBD2 (5 bases each). The CDR3 runs 16 residues. V lost 3 bases and J lost 2, with 16 bases in between. CDR1 and CDR2 from the germline V gene are SGHRS and YFSETQ. DNA for the CDR3: TGCGCCAGCAGCTCGGGGACGGGGTCCCCCACAGATACGCAGTATTTT. Amino acids: CASSSGTGSPTDTQYF. Filled out from reference TRBV5-1 and TRBJ2-3, the complete variable domain reads KAGVTQTPRYLIKTRGQQVTLSCSPISGHRSVSWYQQTPGQGLQFLFEYFSETQRNKGNFPGRFSGRQFSNSRSEMNVSTLELGDSALYLCASSSGTGSPTDTQYFGPGTRLTVL.

This chain uses TRBV19 with TRBJ2-1, with D unclear. V gave up 7 bases and J gave up 6 bases, with 10 bases separating them. Germline V gives CDR1 LNHDA, CDR2 SQIVND (reference sequence). There are 12 residues in the CDR3. In nucleotides, the CDR3 is TGTGCCAGTAAGCACAGAACCAATGAGCAGTTCTTC. Its protein is CASKHRTNEQFF.

This clone was seen a few times. The chain has TRBV5-4 and TRBJ1-1; 11 bases line up with TRBD1. CDR1 is SGHNT and CDR2 is YYREEE in the germline V gene (reference sequence). The CDR3 runs to 14 residues. J gave up 5 bases and V 7 bases, and 7 bases lay outside the gene matches. The DNA for the CDR3 is TGTGCCAGCCCCGGGACAGGGGGAGGGACTGAAGCTTTCTTT. Its protein is CASPGTGGGTEAFF.

This clone was seen a single time. This chain links TRBV25-1 with TRBJ2-1, with D unclear. CDR1 MGHDK and CDR2 SYGVNS come from the germline V gene. Trimming removed 2 bases from V and 2 bases from J, with 7 bases in between. This CDR3 comprises 14 residues. The CDR3 coding sequence is TGTGCCAGCAGTGAAACTGTTCCCTACAATGAGCAGTTCTTC. This translates into CASSETVPYNEQFF.

The chain links TRBV11-2 to TRBJ2-5, with 9 bases aligning to TRBD1. CDR1 SGHAT and CDR2 FQNNGV come from the germline V gene. The CDR3 has 15 residues. V was pared by 2 bases and J by 8 bases, with 9 bases of the junction left unmatched. The CDR3 DNA follows: TGTGCCAGCAGCTTAATAGGACAGGGGAGGGCAACCCAGTACTTC. Protein product: CASSLIGQGRATQYF.

This clone appeared once. The rearrangement uses TRBV27 and TRBJ1-4; 12 bases are shared with TRBD1. V trimming: 4 bases; J trimming: 11 bases; junction bases outside the gene matches: 8. Germline-derived CDR1 and CDR2 are MNHEY and SMNVEV (reference sequence). This CDR3 has 15 residues. The CDR3 sequence: CASSYGPGTGGKLFF. Written as DNA, the CDR3 is TGTGCCAGCAGTTACGGTCCCGGGACAGGGGGCAAACTGTTTTTT.

In this sample, this clone turned up once. This sequence joins TRBV11-2 and TRBJ1-2, with TRBD1 matching 9 bases. The V gene end was trimmed by 3 bases and the J gene end by 3 bases; junction bases not matched to a gene: 8. This CDR3 region has 16 residues. The germline gives CDR1 SGHAT, CDR2 FQNNGV. The CDR3 region has the DNA TGTGCCAGCAGCTTCGACAGGGGGGTTGGGGACTATGGCTACACCTTC. This codes for CASSFDRGVGDYGYTF.

The chain combines TRBV5-1 with TRBJ2-3, with D uncertain. CDR1 and CDR2 from the germline V gene are SGHRS and YFSETQ. The length of the CDR3 is 13 residues. Trimming removed 2 bases at V and 4 bases at J, with 8 bases between. The CDR3 here is CASSFRPADTQYF. Here the CDR3 DNA reads TGCGCCAGCAGCTTTCGCCCGGCAGATACGCAGTATTTT.

The chain links TRBV6-1 to TRBJ1-4; D call uncertain. Germline values: CDR1 MNHNS, CDR2 SASEGT. The ends were cut back, 1 base at V and 8 bases at J, with 14 bases in the middle. This CDR3 is built from 15 residues. The CDR3 nucleotides read TGTGCCAGCAGTGAAGGGGGATCCCCGGGGGAAAAACTGTTTTTT. Translated, it gives CASSEGGSPGEKLFF.

This clone was found once. This chain connects TRBV19 to TRBJ1-5; the D gene is possibly TRBD1 (6 bases). The germline V gene has CDR1 LNHDA and CDR2 SQIVND (reference sequence). V gave up 3 bases and J gave up 3 bases, with 18 bases separating them. CDR3 size: 17 residues. The DNA of the CDR3 is TGTGCCAGTAGTATTTATCGGGGGCTGAATCCCAATCAGCCCCAGCATTTT. Residues: CASSIYRGLNPNQPQHF.

The rearrangement uses TRBV28 and TRBJ1-4; D is perhaps TRBD1 (6 bases). CDR3 length: 14 residues. Trimming took 8 bases from V and 0 from J, leaving 10 bases between them. Germline V lookup: CDR1 MDHEN, CDR2 SYDVKM. CDR3 residues: CASSDSATNEKLFF. CDR3 in DNA: TGTGCCAGCTCGGACAGCGCAACTAATGAAAAACTGTTTTTT.

The chain has TRBV5-4 and TRBJ2-7, with 9 bases identical to TRBD2. Trimming cost V 4 bases and J 5 bases; bases outside gene matches: 13. The CDR3 spans 16 residues. The germline gives CDR1 SGHNT, CDR2 YYREEE (reference sequence). As DNA, the CDR3 is TGTGCCAGCAGCCAGCGCACAAGCGGGGGGTACCACGAGCAGTACTTC. Translation: CASSQRTSGGYHEQYF. Full variable domain (remainder filled in from reference TRBV5-4 and TRBJ2-7): ETGVTQSPTHLIKTRGQQVTLRCSSQSGHNTVSWYQQALGQGPQFIFQYYREEENGRGNFPPRFSGLQFPNYSSELNVNALELDDSALYLCASSQRTSGGYHEQYFGPGTRLTVT.

The V gene is TRBV14, the J gene TRBJ2-3; tentative D call: TRBD2 (5 bases). The CDR3 sequence is 17 residues long. Trimming took off 4 bases at V and 2 bases at J, with 19 bases between the two ends. Germline CDR1 is SGHDN and CDR2 is FVKESK. DNA of the CDR3: TGTGCCAGCAGCCCGACGGGAAGCGCTTTCCCCACAGATACGCAGTATTTT. Protein product: CASSPTGSAFPTDTQYF. The full variable domain, completed using reference TRBV14 and TRBJ2-3, is EAGVTQFPSHSVIEKGQTVTLRCDPISGHDNLYWYRRVMGKEIKFLLHFVKESKQDESGMPNNRFLAERTGGTYSTLKVQPAELEDSGVYFCASSPTGSAFPTDTQYFGPGTRLTVL.

This chain uses TRBV6-6 with TRBJ1-5; D gene uncertain. The CDR3 is 15 amino acids. The V end lost 0 bases, the J end lost 7 bases, and 13 bases lay between the germline ends. The germline V gene encodes CDR1 MNHNY and CDR2 SVGAGI (reference sequence). The CDR3 here is CASSYSVRSSQPQHF. DNA for the CDR3: TGTGCCAGCAGTTACTCGGTCAGGTCAAGCCAGCCCCAGCATTTT.

This clone was detected only once. The chain has TRBV18 and TRBJ1-2, with D possibly matching TRBD1 (5 bases). This CDR3 spans 11 amino acids. The ends were cut back, 6 bases at V and 8 bases at J, with 10 bases in the middle. Germline CDR1 and CDR2: KGHSH and LQKENI. The CDR3 here is CASSPGSGYTF. Written as DNA, the CDR3 is TGTGCCAGCTCGCCAGGGAGCGGCTACACCTTC.

The J gene is TRBJ1-3, the V gene TRBV7-9; 7 bases fit TRBD1. This CDR3 is 14 amino acids long. V was clipped by 5 bases and J by 4 bases; unmatched bases: 5. CDR1 and CDR2 (germline): SEHNR, FQNEAQ (reference sequence). The CDR3 is CASSPQGIGNTIYF. The CDR3 nucleotides are TGTGCCAGCAGCCCACAGGGGATAGGAAACACCATATATTTT. The full variable domain, its missing parts supplied by reference TRBV7-9 and TRBJ1-3, is DTGVSQNPRHKITKRGQNVTFRCDPISEHNRLYWYRQTLGQGPEFLTYFQNEAQLEKSRLLSDRFSAERPKGSFSTLEIQRTEQGDSAMYLCASSPQGIGNTIYFGEGSWLTVV.

The V and J genes are TRBV14 and TRBJ1-6; possible D gene TRBD1, 5 bases. CDR1 and CDR2 (germline): SGHDN, FVKESK. Trimming shortened V by 3 bases and J by 9 bases, and 9 bases separated the two germline ends. This CDR3 contains 13 residues. DNA for the CDR3: TGTGCCAGCAGCCATCCAGGGATTTCACCCCTCCACTTT. Its protein is CASSHPGISPLHF.

V gene TRBV28 combines with J gene TRBJ1-2, with a possible D match to TRBD1 (5 bases). With 3 bases removed from V and 2 bases from J, the gap between germline ends came to 13 bases. There are 15 residues in the CDR3. CDR1 is MDHEN, CDR2 SYDVKM, per germline. The CDR3 region is CASSLVGVVNYGYTF. CDR3 nucleotides: TGTGCCAGCAGTTTGGTGGGGGTAGTCAACTATGGCTACACCTTC.

The rearrangement links TRBV6-6 to TRBJ2-2; TRBD2 is a possible D gene (5 bases). CDR3 length: 14 residues. Germline V gene lookup returns CDR1 MNHNY and CDR2 SVGAGI (reference sequence). Trimming removed 7 bases at V and 5 bases at J, with 14 bases between. CDR3 protein: CASNSAQRTGELFF. In nucleotides, the CDR3 is TGTGCCAGCAATTCGGCGCAGCGGACCGGGGAGCTGTTTTTT.

The chain couples TRBV7-3 to TRBJ2-1; the match to TRBD1 covers 9 bases. Germline V CDR1 and CDR2: SGHTA, FQGTGA. The CDR3 contains 15 residues. With V trimmed by 3 bases and J by 5 bases, 5 bases remained unmatched. For the CDR3, the DNA is TGTGCCAGCAGCTTGGACAGGGGATTTAACAATGAGCAGTTCTTC. Translated, it gives CASSLDRGFNNEQFF.

This chain uses TRBV7-2 with TRBJ2-3, with D perhaps TRBD2 (7 bases). The CDR3 length is 15 residues. Germline-derived CDR1 and CDR2 are SGHTA and FQGNSA. The germline V and J ends were trimmed by 5 bases and 2 bases, with 14 bases remaining between them. CDR3: CASSLLGGATDTQYF. CDR3 nucleotide sequence: TGTGCCAGCAGCCTTCTTGGGGGGGCCACAGATACGCAGTATTTT. Filled out from reference TRBV7-2 and TRBJ2-3, the complete variable domain reads GAGVSQSPSNKVTEKGKDVELRCDPISGHTALYWYRQSLGQGLEFLIYFQGNSAPDKSGLPSDRFSAERTGGSVSTLTIQRTQQEDSAVYLCASSLLGGATDTQYFGPGTRLTVL.